These 9 T cell receptor beta chains were all obtained from the same sample, sequenced in a study of sequential checkpoint blockade in melanoma. Treatment of the sample: randomized to nivolumab then ipilimumab (arm A) or the reverse (arm B). The protocol was immunoSEQ multiplex PCR, while the TCRdb copy is restricted to in-frame clones and leaves out a portion. The sample yields some 600 clones, roughly 24% seen once. Sequencing was performed on tumor tissue (inferred from file names), taken from a patient given nivolumab and ipilimumab in sequence. The receptors derive from a human donor with melanoma.

This clone was seen only a few times. The chain has TRBV12-5 and TRBJ1-4; 8 bases map to TRBD1. The germline CDR1 and CDR2 sequences are LGHNT and FRNRAP. CDR3 length: 18 amino acids. CDR3 bases: TGTGCCAGCACTCCCCGCTGGACAGGGAACTCGAGAGGTGAAAAACTGTTTTTT. It yields the protein CASTPRWTGNSRGEKLFF.

This clone was recorded a few times. The V call is TRBV6-8, the J call TRBJ2-7; the D is unclear. This CDR3 region has 12 residues. Trimming left V 5 bases short and J 2 bases short, with 7 bases between. CDR1 is MNHGY and CDR2 is SAAAGT in the germline V gene. Written as DNA, the CDR3 is TGTGCCAGCAGTGGCAGAACCTACGAGCAGTACTTC. Translated: CASSGRTYEQYF.

In its sample, this clone was seen a few times. The chain links TRBV15 to TRBJ2-5, with TRBD2 matching over 12 bases. CDR3 length: 16 amino acids. Germline values: CDR1 LNHNV, CDR2 YYDKDF (reference sequence). With 1 base clipped from V and 5 bases from J, the junction kept 5 bases outside the gene matches. CDR3: CATSRVPSGGAETQYF. The CDR3 DNA follows: TGTGCCACCAGCAGAGTTCCTAGCGGGGGGGCTGAGACCCAGTACTTC.

There are a few counts of this clone. This rearrangement joins TRBV7-8 to TRBJ1-1, with D possibly being TRBD1 (6 bases). Germline V lookup: CDR1 SGHVS, CDR2 FQNEAQ. V shed 11 bases and J shed 1 base, with 14 bases lying between them. The length of the CDR3 is 13 residues. The CDR3 DNA reads as TGTGCCGGAATGGGACAATGGAACACTGAAGCTTTCTTT. The encoded protein is CAGMGQWNTEAFF.

V usage is TRBV9 and J usage is TRBJ1-2; 7 nucleotides agree with TRBD1. The CDR3 has 13 residues. The V gene end was trimmed by 2 bases and the J gene end by 8 bases; junction bases not matched to a gene: 6. CDR1 SGDLS and CDR2 YYNGEE come from the germline V gene. DNA for the CDR3: TGTGCCAGCAGCGTGGGACAGACCCGCGGCTACACCTTC. The encoded protein is CASSVGQTRGYTF.

The J gene is TRBJ1-1, the V gene TRBV18, with 7 bases lining up with TRBD1. The CDR3 is made up of 14 amino acids. The V gene's germline CDR1 is KGHSH and CDR2 LQKENI. V was clipped by 3 bases and J by 4 bases; unmatched bases: 5. The DNA of the CDR3 is TGTGCCAGCTCACCGGGACAGATGAGCACTGAAGCTTTCTTT. It encodes CASSPGQMSTEAFF. Drawing the rest from reference TRBV18 and TRBJ1-1, the complete variable domain is NAGVMQNPRHLVRRRGQEARLRCSPMKGHSHVYWYRQLPEEGLKFMVYLQKENIIDESGMPKERFSAEFPKEGPSILRIQQVVRGDSAAYFCASSPGQMSTEAFFGQGTRLTVV.

This chain connects TRBV19 to TRBJ1-1; no clear D. V lost 4 bases to trimming and J lost 1 base, with 13 bases between them. Germline V gene data show CDR1 as LNHDA and CDR2 as SQIVND (reference sequence). The length of the CDR3 is 15 residues. As DNA, the CDR3 is TGTGCCAGTAGTACGTCACAGAGACCGAACACTGAAGCTTTCTTT. Translated, it gives CASSTSQRPNTEAFF.

The rearrangement uses TRBV6-8 and TRBJ1-5, with D perhaps matching TRBD1 (6 bases). The CDR3 spans 13 residues. Germline CDR1 is MNHGY and CDR2 is SAAAGT. V lost 6 bases to trimming and J lost 7 bases, with 13 bases between them. This CDR3 is CASSTGGAQPQHF. The CDR3 nucleotides are TGTGCCAGCAGCACGGGGGGGGCACAGCCCCAGCATTTT.

J is TRBJ1-2 and V is TRBV14; TRBD1 aligns across 7 bases. The CDR3 spans 15 residues. Looked up from germline, CDR1 is SGHDN and CDR2 is FVKESK. J lost 4 bases, V lost 3 bases, and 8 bases had no gene match. CDR3 region: CASSQAGQELYGYTF. Here the CDR3 DNA reads TGTGCCAGCAGCCAGGCTGGACAGGAGCTCTATGGCTACACCTTC.